One sample yielded the 8 T cell receptor beta chains listed below, sequenced in a study of blood T cells in healthy people across ages. Together with a sample-barcoded 5' primer, a J-beta primer mix was included in a second PCR lasting about 7 to 11 cycles. Via MiXCR, TCRdb re-called the 5' RACE reads, giving one row per CDR3 protein. The top ten clones hold under 15% of a sample with 850,000 to 1,000,000 distinct CDR3 sequences, about 48% of them seen once. Sample: blood. These receptors came from a man aged 25 to 40 in good health.

V usage is TRBV7-9 and J usage is TRBJ1-5, with 8 bases matching TRBD1. The CDR3 spans 15 residues. CDR1 is SEHNR and CDR2 is FQNEAQ in the germline V gene (reference sequence). V shed 2 bases, J shed 5 bases, and the junction held 5 bases outside the gene matches. The CDR3 here is CASSLLDRVHQPQHF. As DNA, the CDR3 is TGTGCCAGCAGCTTACTGGACAGGGTGCATCAGCCCCAGCATTTT.

CDR3 sequence (DNA): TGTGCCAGCAGTTCCCGGCCCTCCCCGGACAGGGTTGGCTACACCTTC. Residues: CASSSRPSPDRVGYTF. The genes are TRBV28 and TRBJ1-2; 8 positions match TRBD1. Germline V gene data show CDR1 as MDHEN and CDR2 as SYDVKM. This CDR3 spans 16 amino acids. Trimming removed 4 bases from V and 7 bases from J; junction bases left unmatched: 14.

This clonotype has more than one count but fewer than ten. The chain combines TRBV9 with TRBJ2-1; 14 nucleotides agree with TRBD2. CDR3 length equals 15 residues. Germline V CDR1 and CDR2: SGDLS, YYNGEE. V lost 3 bases, J lost 9 bases, and 5 bases stayed unmatched. The CDR3 here is CASSATSGGASEQFF. The CDR3 bases are TGTGCCAGCAGCGCGACTAGCGGGGGGGCAAGTGAGCAGTTCTTC.

This clonotype was found a few times. The rearrangement joins TRBV5-1 to TRBJ2-7, with D possibly being TRBD2 (6 bases). From germline, CDR1 is SGHRS and CDR2 YFSETQ. The CDR3 runs to 14 residues. Trimming cost V 4 bases and J 0 bases, with 11 bases left between them. CDR3 sequence: CASSLNGGSYEQYF. In DNA form, the CDR3 reads TGCGCCAGCAGCCTTAACGGGGGCTCCTACGAGCAGTACTTC.

The chain recombines TRBV30 with TRBJ2-7, with TRBD2 as a possible D gene (6 bases). Trimming left V 2 bases short and J 0 bases short, with 11 bases between. The CDR3 extends over 14 amino acids. Germline assignment: CDR1 GTSNPN and CDR2 SVGIG (reference sequence). CDR3 DNA: TGTGCCTGGAGTTTGGGGGGTTCCTCCTACGAGCAGTACTTC. This sequence encodes CAWSLGGSSYEQYF. Variable domain in full (rest from reference TRBV30 and TRBJ2-7): SQTIHQWPATLVQPVGSPLSLECTVEGTSNPNLYWYRQAAGRGLQLLFYSVGIGQISSEVPQNLSASRPQDRQFILSSKKLLLSDSGFYLCAWSLGGSSYEQYFGPGTRLTVT.

V gene TRBV20-1 combines with J gene TRBJ2-1; D is undetermined. Germline CDR1 reads DFQATT; CDR2 reads SNEGSKA (reference sequence). Trimming took off 2 bases at V and 3 bases at J, with 2 bases between the two ends. CDR3 length: 11 residues. DNA of the CDR3: TGCAGTGCTAGATACTACAATGAGCAGTTCTTC. Its translation: CSARYYNEQFF.

V and J are TRBV7-2 and TRBJ1-2, with unresolved D. Trimming removed 0 bases at V and 5 bases at J, with 7 bases between. Germline V lookup: CDR1 SGHTA, CDR2 FQGNSA. This CDR3 is 13 amino acids long. This CDR3 reads CASSLAGFYGYTF. Here the CDR3 DNA reads TGTGCCAGCAGCTTAGCCGGGTTTTATGGCTACACCTTC.

This chain connects TRBV5-5 to TRBJ1-4; D not certain. V was shortened by 1 base and J by 3 bases, with 4 bases between the two germline ends. In germline, CDR1 is SGHKS, CDR2 YYEKEE (reference sequence). This CDR3 spans 13 amino acids. The CDR3 reads CASSLRANEKLFF. CDR3 DNA sequence: TGTGCCAGCAGCTTGCGAGCTAATGAAAAACTGTTTTTT. The entire variable domain, with the rest obtained from reference TRBV5-5 and TRBJ1-4, is as follows: DAGVTQSPTHLIKTRGQQVTLRCSPISGHKSVSWYQQVLGQGPQFIFQYYEKEERGRGNFPDRFSARQFPNYSSELNVNALLLGDSALYLCASSLRANEKLFFGSGTQLSVL.